Each of the 13 T cell receptor beta chains below was sequenced from the same sample in a study of blood T cell repertoires in COVID-19. The method was immunoSEQ multiplex PCR; TCRdb's version includes in-frame clones alone and lacks a portion of them. This table holds some 350,000 clones, about 87% found once. Sequenced input: peripheral blood. These receptors were obtained from a woman aged 50 to 65 with COVID-19, enrolled during active disease.

This clone was seen only a few times. The chain joins TRBV19 to TRBJ1-2; 7 positions agree with TRBD1. The V gene's germline CDR1 is LNHDA and CDR2 SQIVND (reference sequence). The CDR3 runs 14 residues. V was clipped by 9 bases and J by 0 bases; unmatched bases: 7. CDR3 protein: CASTGQPPNYGYTF. Written as DNA, the CDR3 is TGTGCCAGCACGGGACAGCCACCTAACTATGGCTACACCTTC.

This clone has only a few counts. V and J are TRBV7-9 and TRBJ2-3; D may be TRBD2 (6 bases). The germline CDR1 and CDR2 sequences are SEHNR and FQNEAQ (reference sequence). V gave up 3 bases and J gave up 6 bases, with 16 bases separating them. The CDR3 loop spans 15 amino acids. The CDR3 reads CASSFAGSPADTQYF. In DNA form, the CDR3 reads TGTGCCAGCAGCTTTGCGGGATCGCCAGCCGATACGCAGTATTTT.

This chain joins TRBV5-4 and TRBJ2-3; TRBD1 aligns across 10 bases. Trimming took 0 bases from V and 4 from J; bases not matched to a gene: 8. CDR3 size: 17 residues. Germline V lookup: CDR1 SGHNT, CDR2 YYREEE (reference sequence). The CDR3 coding sequence is TGTGCCAGCAGCTTGGTTAGGGGGACAGGGGCCCCAGATACGCAGTATTTT. This encodes CASSLVRGTGAPDTQYF.

The chain employs TRBV19 and TRBJ2-4; D gene unclear. The CDR3 spans 13 residues. The germline gives CDR1 LNHDA, CDR2 SQIVND (reference sequence). The V and J ends lost 6 bases and 1 base respectively, with 7 bases between them. As DNA, the CDR3 is TGTGCCAGTAGCCGTATGGCCAAAAACATTCAGTACTTC. Its translation: CASSRMAKNIQYF.

The rearrangement uses TRBV24-1 and TRBJ2-1; weak D call: TRBD2 (7 bases). V lost 12 bases and J lost 2, with 16 bases in between. Germline-derived CDR1 and CDR2 are KGHDR and SFDVKD. CDR3 length: 14 amino acids. The chain's CDR3 is CASGGGRAYNEQFF. CDR3 DNA sequence: TGTGCCTCCGGAGGGGGGAGGGCCTACAATGAGCAGTTCTTC.

The chain carries TRBV5-1 and TRBJ2-4; D is perhaps TRBD1 (5 bases). V was trimmed by 2 bases and J by 0 bases, leaving 9 bases between them. The germline V gene has CDR1 SGHRS and CDR2 YFSETQ. This CDR3 region has 15 residues. For the CDR3, the DNA is TGCGCCAGCAGCTTAAGGGGATTAGCCAAAAACATTCAGTACTTC. It encodes CASSLRGLAKNIQYF.

The rearrangement uses TRBV9 and TRBJ2-1; D is perhaps TRBD2 (6 bases). The V gene lost 4 bases and the J gene lost 5 bases, with 10 bases spanning the gap. The CDR3 loop spans 13 amino acids. Germline V CDR1 and CDR2: SGDLS, YYNGEE. CDR3 sequence reads: CASSYSGDNEQFF. The CDR3 DNA is TGTGCCAGCAGCTATAGCGGAGACAATGAGCAGTTCTTC.

The chain has TRBV24-1 and TRBJ2-1; tentative D call: TRBD2 (6 bases). The V and J ends lost 2 bases and 8 bases respectively, with 12 bases between them. CDR1 and CDR2 (germline): KGHDR, SFDVKD. The CDR3 consists of 14 residues. DNA for the CDR3: TGTGCCACCAGTGATTGGGGGGATTCCTATGAGCAGTTCTTC. It specifies CATSDWGDSYEQFF.

In this sample, this clone turned up once. The V gene is TRBV30, the J gene TRBJ2-1; D ambiguous. CDR3 size: 13 residues. In germline, CDR1 is GTSNPN, CDR2 SVGIG (reference sequence). V gave up 0 bases and J gave up 8 bases, with 11 bases separating them. The CDR3 region has the DNA TGTGCCTGGAGTGTACTGTACGCTGATGAGCAGTTCTTC. It specifies CAWSVLYADEQFF.

The chain recombines TRBV12-3 or TRBV12-4 with TRBJ2-7; D is undetermined. Trimming pared 3 bases from V and 4 bases from J, leaving 10 bases between. The CDR3 loop spans 13 amino acids. CDR3 DNA: TGTGCCAGCAGTTTTTCTCAGGAATACGAGCAGTACTTC. Its protein product is CASSFSQEYEQYF.

The chain uses TRBV19 and TRBJ2-5, with TRBD1 matching 12 bases. Germline CDR1 is LNHDA and CDR2 is SQIVND (reference sequence). After removal of 5 bases from V and 5 bases from J, the junction contained 9 bases not matched to a gene. This CDR3 spans 16 amino acids. The chain's CDR3 is CASSPQGTGGGETQYF. The CDR3 DNA reads as TGTGCCAGTAGTCCCCAGGGGACAGGGGGCGGGGAGACCCAGTACTTC.

This clone has a single count. The chain has TRBV5-4 and TRBJ2-1, with 11 bases fitting TRBD1. J was trimmed by 7 bases and V by 4 bases; bases with no gene match: 16. The CDR3 extends over 18 amino acids. Germline V gene lookup returns CDR1 SGHNT and CDR2 YYREEE (reference sequence). CDR3 nucleotides: TGTGCCAGCAGCGATCACCTGGGACAGGGGGGGAGTAGTAATGAGCAGTTCTTC. This encodes CASSDHLGQGGSSNEQFF.

This rearrangement joins TRBV29-1 to TRBJ2-1; the match to TRBD2 covers 7 bases. Germline V gene lookup returns CDR1 SQVTM and CDR2 ANQGSEA. The CDR3 contains 15 residues. V was pared by 6 bases and J by 7 bases, with 15 bases of the junction left unmatched. The CDR3 here is CSVPNWGSGLNEQFF. DNA of the CDR3: TGCAGCGTCCCCAATTGGGGTAGCGGGCTTAATGAGCAGTTCTTC.